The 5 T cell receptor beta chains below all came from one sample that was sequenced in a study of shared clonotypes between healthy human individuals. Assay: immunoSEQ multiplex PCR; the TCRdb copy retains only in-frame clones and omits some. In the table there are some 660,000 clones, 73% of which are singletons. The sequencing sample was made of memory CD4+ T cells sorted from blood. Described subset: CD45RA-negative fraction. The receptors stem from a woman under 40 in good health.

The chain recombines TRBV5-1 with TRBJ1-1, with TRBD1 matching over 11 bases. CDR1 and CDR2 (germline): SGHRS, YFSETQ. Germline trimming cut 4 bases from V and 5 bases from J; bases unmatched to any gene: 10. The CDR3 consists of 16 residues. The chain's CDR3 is CASSGRTGGVRTEAFF. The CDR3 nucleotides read TGCGCCAGCAGCGGACGGACAGGGGGCGTGCGAACTGAAGCTTTCTTT.

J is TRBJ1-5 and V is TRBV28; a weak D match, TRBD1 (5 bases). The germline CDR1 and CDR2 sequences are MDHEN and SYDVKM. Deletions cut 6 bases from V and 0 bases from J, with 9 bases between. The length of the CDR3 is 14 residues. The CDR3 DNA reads TGTGCCAGCAGAAAGGGACTTAGCAATCAGCCCCAGCATTTT. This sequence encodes CASRKGLSNQPQHF.

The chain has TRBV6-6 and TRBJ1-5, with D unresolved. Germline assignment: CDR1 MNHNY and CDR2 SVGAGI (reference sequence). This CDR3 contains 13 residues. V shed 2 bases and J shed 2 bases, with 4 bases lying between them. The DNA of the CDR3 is TGTGCCAGCAGTTACGCGGGCAATCAGCCCCAGCATTTT. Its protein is CASSYAGNQPQHF.

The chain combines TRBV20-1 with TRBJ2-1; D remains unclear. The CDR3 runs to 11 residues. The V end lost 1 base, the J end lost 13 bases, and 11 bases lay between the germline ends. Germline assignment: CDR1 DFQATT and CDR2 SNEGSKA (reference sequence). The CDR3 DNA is TGCAGTGCTAGAGGCCCCCAGCATCAGTTCTTC. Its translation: CSARGPQHQFF.

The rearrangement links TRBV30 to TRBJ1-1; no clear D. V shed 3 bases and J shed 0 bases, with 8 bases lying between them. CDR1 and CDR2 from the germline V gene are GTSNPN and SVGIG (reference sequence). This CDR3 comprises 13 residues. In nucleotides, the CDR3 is TGTGCCTGGAGCGGGAACATGAACACTGAAGCTTTCTTT. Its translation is CAWSGNMNTEAFF.